The 10 T cell receptor beta chains below were found in one sample sequenced in a study of T cell repertoires in cytomegalovirus infection. These receptors' antigens are unknown. TCRdb used MiXCR to reprocess the reads, holding one entry per CDR3 protein. Among a few hundred thousand distinct CDR3 sequences, roughly 28% were seen once, and the ten largest hold around 18%. Sequencing was performed on cultured PBMCs, taken from culture after CMV antigen stimulation. The receptors were gathered from a human donor in good health (CMV status not recorded). Some clones in this sample may be carry-over from other donors' samples.

V and J are TRBV9 and TRBJ1-5, with TRBD1 as a possible D gene (5 bases). Germline V gene data show CDR1 as SGDLS and CDR2 as YYNGEE. V was cut by 4 bases and J by 7 bases, with 12 bases left in between. CDR3 size: 13 residues. CDR3 sequence reads: CASSQGNRQPQHF. In DNA, the CDR3 is TGTGCCAGCAGCCAGGGTAATCGGCAGCCCCAGCATTTT.

The rearrangement uses TRBV10-3 and TRBJ2-1; the match to TRBD1 covers 7 bases. Trimming cost V 6 bases and J 5 bases; bases outside gene matches: 4. Germline V gives CDR1 ENHRY, CDR2 SYGVKD. This CDR3 contains 13 residues. The CDR3 sequence is CAIRATGNNEQFF. For the CDR3, the DNA is TGTGCCATCAGGGCGACAGGGAACAATGAGCAGTTCTTC.

The chain joins TRBV6-2 or TRBV6-3 to TRBJ1-3; D gene unclear. Germline lookup yields CDR1 MNHEY and CDR2 SVGEGT. Trimming stripped 0 bases from V and 9 bases from J, with 9 bases between. There are 13 residues in the CDR3. The CDR3 DNA reads TGTGCCAGCAGTTACTCGAAAGGGTTCACCATATATTTT. Amino acids: CASSYSKGFTIYF.

The sample holds many counts of this clonotype. The rearrangement joins TRBV7-8 to TRBJ1-6; D is unclear. V was cut by 5 bases and J by 9 bases, with 17 bases left in between. CDR3 size: 15 residues. Germline V gene lookup returns CDR1 SGHVS and CDR2 FQNEAQ. The CDR3 protein is CASSDRDTSSSPLHF. Written as DNA, the CDR3 is TGTGCCAGCAGCGACCGGGATACGAGCAGTTCACCCCTCCACTTT.

This clonotype appeared a few times. The chain links TRBV7-3 to TRBJ2-5, with a tentative D call TRBD2 (6 bases). This CDR3 comprises 15 residues. Deletions cut 3 bases from V and 2 bases from J, with 13 bases between. Germline-derived CDR1 and CDR2 are SGHTA and FQGTGA. CDR3 nucleotides: TGTGCCAGCAGCTTTATGGGAGGACTACAAGAGACCCAGTACTTC. Translation: CASSFMGGLQETQYF.

V is TRBV27 and J is TRBJ1-5; no reliable D call. This CDR3 region has 13 residues. CDR1 and CDR2 from the germline V gene are MNHEY and SMNVEV (reference sequence). The germline V and J ends were trimmed by 3 bases and 2 bases, with 5 bases remaining between them. In nucleotides, the CDR3 is TGTGCCAGCAGTTTTTATCGCAATCAGCCCCAGCATTTT. Translated: CASSFYRNQPQHF.

The table lists this clonotype with a few counts. The rearrangement links TRBV11-1 to TRBJ2-3, with 9 bases matching TRBD1. The J segment lost 0 bases and the V segment lost 1 base, leaving 2 bases of the junction unmatched. This CDR3 region has 16 residues. Germline V gene data show CDR1 as SGHAT and CDR2 as FQDESV (reference sequence). CDR3 in DNA: TGTGCCAGCAGCTTAGGACAGGGGGATAGCACAGATACGCAGTATTTT. Translated: CASSLGQGDSTDTQYF.

The V and J genes are TRBV20-1 and TRBJ1-5; 7 nucleotides line up with TRBD1. The V gene's germline CDR1 is DFQATT and CDR2 SNEGSKA (reference sequence). This CDR3 has 17 amino acids. V gave up 0 bases and J gave up 5 bases; unmatched junction bases: 13. The CDR3 DNA is TGCAGTGCTAGAGACCGCCTGACTGACAGGGTCGATCAGCCCCAGCATTTT. It yields the protein CSARDRLTDRVDQPQHF.

The gene calls are TRBV4-1 and TRBJ1-1, with unresolved D. This CDR3 has 14 amino acids. Deletions cut 1 base from V and 5 bases from J, with 11 bases between. The germline CDR1 and CDR2 sequences are MGHRA and YSYEKL. As DNA, the CDR3 is TGCGCCAGCAGCCAAGGCGGGAAGGTAACTGAAGCTTTCTTT. It translates to CASSQGGKVTEAFF.

This chain links TRBV24-1 with TRBJ2-2, with 14 bases that match TRBD2. V was pared by 7 bases and J by 6 bases, with 3 bases of the junction left unmatched. The CDR3 covers 15 residues. The germline CDR1 and CDR2 sequences are KGHDR and SFDVKD. The CDR3 sequence: CATSGGLAGAGELFF. The CDR3 DNA reads as TGTGCCACCAGCGGGGGACTAGCGGGAGCCGGGGAGCTGTTTTTT.